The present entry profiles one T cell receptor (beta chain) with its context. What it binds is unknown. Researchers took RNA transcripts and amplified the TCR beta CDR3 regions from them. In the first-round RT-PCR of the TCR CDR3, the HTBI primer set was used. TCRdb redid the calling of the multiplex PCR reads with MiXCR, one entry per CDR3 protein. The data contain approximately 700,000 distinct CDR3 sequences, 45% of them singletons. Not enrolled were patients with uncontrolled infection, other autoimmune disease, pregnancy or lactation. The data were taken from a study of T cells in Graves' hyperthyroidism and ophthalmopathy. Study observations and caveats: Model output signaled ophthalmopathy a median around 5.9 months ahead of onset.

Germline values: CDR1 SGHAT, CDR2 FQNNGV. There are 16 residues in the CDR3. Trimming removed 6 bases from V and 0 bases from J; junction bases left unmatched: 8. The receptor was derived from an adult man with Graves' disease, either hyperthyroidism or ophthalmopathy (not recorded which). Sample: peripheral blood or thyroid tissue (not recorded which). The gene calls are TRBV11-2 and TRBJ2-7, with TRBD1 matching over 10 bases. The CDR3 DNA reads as TGTGCCAGCAGTGGCCGGGACAGGGGATTCTCCTACGAGCAGTACTTC. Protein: CASSGRDRGFSYEQYF.